The 20 T cell receptor beta chains below come from one sample, sequenced in a study of blood T cells in healthy people across ages. A sample-barcoded 5' primer and a J-beta primer mix were used in a second PCR of roughly 7 to 12 cycles. TCRdb processed the 5' RACE reads anew with MiXCR; each CDR3 protein has one entry. The table lists about 800,000 distinct CDR3 sequences, 20% to 25% of them singletons. These same records also appear under a second study, on T cells of mothers and their children.

Sequences were obtained from blood. The receptors shown here come from a boy aged 5-17 years in good health.

This clonotype was detected a few times. The chain combines TRBV6-2 or TRBV6-3 with TRBJ2-1; perhaps TRBD2 as D (7 bases). V was pared by 10 bases and J by 10 bases, with 17 bases between. The CDR3 contains 12 residues. Germline V gene sequence: CDR1 MNHEY, CDR2 SVGEGT. CDR3: CATQQGGGEQFF. The CDR3 DNA reads TGTGCCACCCAGCAGGGCGGGGGCGAGCAGTTCTTC.

This clonotype has only a few counts. This rearrangement joins TRBV15 to TRBJ1-5; possible D gene TRBD1, 5 bases. CDR3 length: 15 amino acids. CDR1 is LNHNV and CDR2 is YYDKDF in the germline V gene (reference sequence). V was pared by 0 bases and J by 3 bases, with 9 bases between. The CDR3 sequence: CATSRDRQPNQPQHF. DNA of the CDR3: TGTGCCACCAGCAGAGACCGACAGCCCAATCAGCCCCAGCATTTT.

This clonotype was observed a handful of times. V gene TRBV7-2 combines with J gene TRBJ2-5, with 7 bases that match TRBD1. This CDR3 comprises 15 residues. V shed 3 bases and J 2 bases; nucleotides not matched to a gene: 6. CDR1 is SGHTA, CDR2 FQGNSA, per germline. The CDR3 coding sequence is TGTGCCAGCAGCTTGTTGGGACAGAAACAAGAGACCCAGTACTTC. Protein sequence: CASSLLGQKQETQYF.

This clonotype came up a few times. The chain employs TRBV24-1 and TRBJ2-1, with TRBD2 matching over 11 bases. The CDR3 sequence is 17 residues long. The trim removed 3 bases at V and 5 bases at J, leaving 8 bases unmatched. Germline CDR1 and CDR2: KGHDR and SFDVKD. This CDR3 reads CATSDPGLAGSHNEQFF. CDR3 nucleotides: TGTGCCACCAGTGATCCTGGACTAGCGGGCAGCCACAATGAGCAGTTCTTC.

This rearrangement joins TRBV19 to TRBJ2-5; 7 nucleotides align to TRBD2. The end of the DNA fits TRBJ2-7 better, so the J call may be wrong. Germline V gene lookup returns CDR1 LNHDA and CDR2 SQIVND (reference sequence). This CDR3 has 16 amino acids. The CDR3 loop reads CASSIAGLADSYEQYF. CDR3 DNA: TGTGCCAGTAGTATAGCGGGGCTAGCGGATTCCTACGAGCAGTACTTC.

The CDR3 region is CASARGERPYEQYF. For the CDR3, the DNA is TGTGCCAGTGCCAGGGGGGAAAGACCCTACGAGCAGTACTTC. The chain combines TRBV28 with TRBJ2-7, with D possibly TRBD1 on 7 matching bases. CDR1 and CDR2 (germline): MDHEN, SYDVKM. Deletions cut 9 bases from V and 2 bases from J, with 17 bases between. The CDR3 is made up of 14 amino acids.

The chain uses TRBV20-1 and TRBJ2-5, with 8 positions matching TRBD1. V shed 0 bases and J 2 bases; nucleotides not matched to a gene: 5. The CDR3 length is 15 residues. Germline V gives CDR1 DFQATT, CDR2 SNEGSKA (reference sequence). This CDR3 is CSAREIGQGQETQYF. CDR3 DNA sequence: TGCAGTGCTAGAGAAATTGGACAGGGACAAGAGACCCAGTACTTC.

This clonotype was picked up a small number of times. The V gene is TRBV29-1, the J gene TRBJ2-7, with 9 bases fitting TRBD2. J was trimmed by 2 bases and V by 1 base; bases with no gene match: 6. The CDR3 is made up of 15 amino acids. Germline CDR1 SQVTM, CDR2 ANQGSEA. CDR3 residues: CSVEARLAETYEQYF. In DNA, the CDR3 is TGCAGCGTTGAAGCTCGACTAGCGGAAACCTACGAGCAGTACTTC.

In this sample, this clonotype turned up many times. V gene TRBV28 combines with J gene TRBJ2-7; D perhaps matches TRBD1 (6 bases). This CDR3 has 17 residues. V lost 4 bases, J lost 5 bases, and 24 bases lay in between. CDR1 and CDR2 (germline): MDHEN, SYDVKM. The CDR3 sequence is CASSWGQDRPPEDEQYF. CDR3 coding DNA: TGTGCCAGCAGTTGGGGCCAGGACAGACCTCCCGAGGACGAGCAGTACTTC. The entire variable domain, with the rest obtained from reference TRBV28 and TRBJ2-7, is as follows: DVKVTQSSRYLVKRTGEKVFLECVQDMDHENMFWYRQDPGLGLRLIYFSYDVKMKEKGDIPEGYSVSREKKERFSLILESASTNQTSMYLCASSWGQDRPPEDEQYFGPGTRLTVT.

The rearrangement uses TRBV29-1 and TRBJ1-4; TRBD1 matches 9 bases. The CDR3 sequence is 13 residues long. CDR1 and CDR2 from the germline V gene are SQVTM and ANQGSEA. The trim removed 6 bases at V and 8 bases at J, leaving 7 bases unmatched. The CDR3: CSVLGQGEEKLFF. The CDR3, as DNA: TGCAGCGTCCTGGGACAGGGAGAGGAAAAACTGTTTTTT.

This chain connects TRBV9 to TRBJ2-5; no definite D call. The J call is doubtful: the DNA matches TRBJ2-7 better. The CDR3 sequence is 16 residues long. The germline V gene encodes CDR1 SGDLS and CDR2 YYNGEE. The CDR3 reads CASSVEGNSPTYEQYF. CDR3 DNA sequence: TGTGCCAGCAGCGTAGAGGGTAACTCCCCTACCTACGAGCAGTACTTC.

The sample holds a few counts of this clonotype. The gene calls are TRBV20-1 and TRBJ2-5; tentatively, D is TRBD2 (5 bases). The tail of the sequence fits TRBJ2-7 better, so the J call may be wrong. Germline V gene lookup returns CDR1 DFQATT and CDR2 SNEGSKA (reference sequence). This CDR3 contains 15 residues. As DNA, the CDR3 is TGCAGTGCTAGAGACGGGGTGGGCAGCTCCTACGAGCAGTACTTC. Its protein is CSARDGVGSSYEQYF.

The V call is TRBV5-1, the J call TRBJ2-1; TRBD1 matches at 8 bases. This CDR3 contains 14 residues. V trimming: 7 bases; J trimming: 4 bases; junction bases outside the gene matches: 7. CDR1 and CDR2 (germline): SGHRS, YFSETQ. CDR3 in DNA: TGCGCCAGCGCTCCGGGGGACAGGTACAATGAGCAGTTCTTC. Translation: CASAPGDRYNEQFF.

This clonotype has ten or more counts. V and J are TRBV2 and TRBJ1-1; no definite D call. The CDR3 is 14 residues long. V was shortened by 6 bases and J by 0 bases, with 11 bases between the two germline ends. From germline, CDR1 is SNHLY and CDR2 FYNNEI. The CDR3 loop is CASSPDRMNTEAFF. The CDR3 DNA follows: TGTGCCAGCAGCCCGGACCGTATGAACACTGAAGCTTTCTTT.

The table lists this clonotype with a few counts. The chain couples TRBV18 to TRBJ1-2; D is undetermined. The germline CDR1 and CDR2 sequences are KGHSH and LQKENI. The CDR3 runs to 15 residues. Trimming shortened V by 3 bases and J by 6 bases, and 17 bases separated the two germline ends. CDR3 sequence reads: CASSPPPGSLDGYTF. The CDR3 region has the DNA TGTGCCAGCTCACCGCCTCCAGGCTCTCTTGATGGCTACACCTTC. The full variable domain, completed using reference TRBV18 and TRBJ1-2, is NAGVMQNPRHLVRRRGQEARLRCSPMKGHSHVYWYRQLPEEGLKFMVYLQKENIIDESGMPKERFSAEFPKEGPSILRIQQVVRGDSAAYFCASSPPPGSLDGYTFGSGTRLTVV.

This chain uses TRBV7-2 with TRBJ1-1, with 7 bases fitting TRBD1. Germline CDR1 reads SGHTA; CDR2 reads FQGNSA. This CDR3 spans 13 amino acids. Trimming cost V 4 bases and J 4 bases; bases outside gene matches: 3. CDR3 protein: CASSSWTGTEAFF. The CDR3 DNA sequence: TGTGCCAGCAGCTCCTGGACAGGCACTGAAGCTTTCTTT.

This clonotype has more than one count but fewer than ten. The chain has TRBV4-2 and TRBJ2-5; TRBD2 matches at 9 bases. The assigned J gene may be wrong: the sequence end matches TRBJ2-7 better. The CDR3 totals 17 residues. The germline V gene encodes CDR1 LGHNA and CDR2 YNFKEQ. CDR3 in amino acids: CASRKGTRLAEEDEQYF. The CDR3 DNA is TGTGCCAGCAGGAAGGGGACCCGACTAGCGGAAGAGGACGAGCAGTACTTC.

A word on this clonotype: This could be a read error, since a much larger clone is one nucleotide away. CDR3 nucleotide sequence: TGCGCCTGCAGCCAACCGGGGACAGAGAGCAATCAGCCCCAGCATTTT. Translation: CACSQPGTESNQPQHF. This chain joins TRBV4-1 and TRBJ1-5; the match to TRBD1 covers 7 bases. Germline assignment: CDR1 MGHRA and CDR2 YSYEKL. The CDR3 has 16 residues.

V gene TRBV7-2 combines with J gene TRBJ1-1, with 8 nucleotides matching TRBD1. CDR3 length equals 13 residues. Trimming removed 3 bases from V and 4 bases from J; junction bases left unmatched: 1. The germline V gene has CDR1 SGHTA and CDR2 FQGNSA. In DNA form, the CDR3 reads TGTGCCAGCAGCTTCGACAGGGGCACTGAAGCTTTCTTT. As protein: CASSFDRGTEAFF. Drawing the rest from reference TRBV7-2 and TRBJ1-1, the complete variable domain is GAGVSQSPSNKVTEKGKDVELRCDPISGHTALYWYRQSLGQGLEFLIYFQGNSAPDKSGLPSDRFSAERTGGSVSTLTIQRTQQEDSAVYLCASSFDRGTEAFFGQGTRLTVV.

This clonotype has only a few counts. The V gene is TRBV9, the J gene TRBJ2-5, with D possibly being TRBD2 (5 bases). V lost 3 bases to trimming and J lost 4 bases, with 10 bases between them. The CDR3 loop spans 13 amino acids. Germline CDR1 SGDLS, CDR2 YYNGEE. In nucleotides, the CDR3 is TGTGCCAGCAGCGGCACTCGGGGAGAGACCCAGTACTTC. It specifies CASSGTRGETQYF. The whole variable domain, filled in from reference TRBV9 and TRBJ2-5, reads DSGVTQTPKHLITATGQRVTLRCSPRSGDLSVYWYQQSLDQGLQFLIQYYNGEERAKGNILERFSAQQFPDLHSELNLSSLELGDSALYFCASSGTRGETQYFGPGTRLLVL.